The source of this TCR beta chain is a study of blood T cell repertoires in COVID-19. Across the study: Sites in the United States, Italy and Spain provided acute and convalescent COVID-19 samples. PBMCs, B-cell-depleted T cells, or T cells were the source of the cDNA or gDNA that made up the material.

The germline V gene has CDR1 SGHDN and CDR2 FVKESK. V gave up 0 bases and J gave up 10 bases; unmatched junction bases: 6. This CDR3 is built from 16 residues. Seattle patient enrollment occurred during active infection, with longitudinal follow-up thereafter. Authors' analysis steps: The assay estimated nucleated cells by amplifying reference gene primers. Some clones are missing from TCRdb's copy, which holds only in-frame ones; the method was immunoSEQ multiplex PCR. The V and J calls and clone size were taken over from that table, and D and trimming were inferred from the DNA. Of 210,000 or so clones listed, approximately 85% are singletons.

The J gene is TRBJ2-6, the V gene TRBV14; 10 nucleotides line up with TRBD1. The material sequenced was peripheral blood. This TCR derives from a middle-aged man with COVID-19, enrolled during active disease. CDR3 amino acids: CASSQDPWTGGNVLTF. The CDR3 coding sequence is TGTGCCAGCAGCCAAGATCCCTGGACAGGGGGAAACGTCCTGACTTTC.